These T cell receptor beta chains were read from a single sample in a study of cytomegalovirus exposure and HLA in healthy donors. Data came from immunoSEQ multiplex PCR; TCRdb stores just in-frame clones and leaves some out. The sample holds under 200,000 clones; roughly 82% are singletons and the top ten take 1.5%. Sequenced material: PBMCs. These TCRs come from a girl between 10 and 17 years old in good health and CMV-seropositive. CDR3s include the opening cysteine and the closing phenylalanine or tryptophan. The D gene is left open where the match is weak. Clone size is shown for a subset of rows, as once, few, many or a class of expanded clone.

length	V	J	size	D	DNA	CDR3
14	TRBV11-2	TRBJ1-4	few	.	TGTGCCAGCAGCTTCCAGGGTTTTGATGAAAAACTGTTTTTT	CASSFQGFDEKLFF
16	TRBV29-1	TRBJ2-1	.	TRBD2	TGCAGCGTGGCAAGCGGGAGGGCCTCTGGTTACAATGAGCAGTTCTTC	CSVASGRASGYNEQFF
12	TRBV7-9	TRBJ2-1	.	.	TGTGCCAGCAGCTTTACCTACAATGAGCAGTTCTTC	CASSFTYNEQFF
13	TRBV5-6	TRBJ2-5	.	TRBD1	TGTGCCAGCAGCCGTGACAGGGAAGAGACCCAGTACTTC	CASSRDREETQYF
14	TRBV10-3	TRBJ2-1	.	TRBD2	TGTGCCATCGCCCCTAGCGGGCTATACAATGAGCAGTTCTTC	CAIAPSGLYNEQFF
17	TRBV4-3	TRBJ2-5	once	.	TGCGCCAGCAGCCAAGATCTTGGCGGGTTGTACCAAGAGACCCAGTACTTC	CASSQDLGGLYQETQYF
16	TRBV5-1	TRBJ2-1	few	.	TGCGCCAGCAGAACAAACAATGGGGGCGCCTACAATGAGCAGTTCTTC	CASRTNNGGAYNEQFF
15	TRBV6-5	TRBJ1-5	.	.	TGTGCCAGCAGTTACTCCAGGGCTAGCAATCAGCCCCAGCATTTT	CASSYSRASNQPQHF
15	TRBV6-5	TRBJ1-1	few	.	TGTGCCAGCAGTTACTCGGCAGGAACGAACACTGAAGCTTTCTTT	CASSYSAGTNTEAFF
10	TRBV29-1	TRBJ2-7	.	.	TGCAGCGTTGAATCGTACGAGCAGTACTTC	CSVESYEQYF
15	TRBV28	TRBJ2-7	.	.	TGTGCCAGCAGCCTGGAAAGTAGCGTGGTCTACGAGCAGTACTTC	CASSLESSVVYEQYF
14	TRBV6-4	TRBJ2-3	.	.	TGTGCCAGCAGTGACGGGCAGGCCGCAGATACGCAGTATTTT	CASSDGQAADTQYF
14	TRBV6-5	TRBJ1-6	once	.	TGTGCCAGCAGTGAGGGACAAGCTCGTTCACCCCTCCACTTT	CASSEGQARSPLHF
16	TRBV6-5	TRBJ2-7	.	.	TGTGCCAGCAGTTACTCCGCAGGGCACCAGTCCTACGAGCAGTACTTC	CASSYSAGHQSYEQYF
15	TRBV10-3	TRBJ2-1	.	TRBD2	TGTGCCATCAGTGGCAAGCGGGGGGGCAGGAATGAGCAGTTCTTC	CAISGKRGGRNEQFF
16	TRBV27	TRBJ2-7	.	.	TGTGCCAGCAGTTCCTCCGACAGGCTAAGGAGCGGCGAGCAGTACTTC	CASSSSDRLRSGEQYF
14	TRBV28	TRBJ1-2	.	.	TGTGCCAGCAGTTTAGCAACAGAGTTTTATGGCTACACCTTC	CASSLATEFYGYTF
15	TRBV19	TRBJ1-5	.	.	TGTGCCAGTAGCCAACTGGGCGGGGCGAATCAGCCCCAGCATTTT	CASSQLGGANQPQHF
17	TRBV5-4	TRBJ2-1	.	.	TGTGCCAGCAGCTCCCCGGCCGGAATAAAGACTACGGATGAGCAGTTCTTC	CASSSPAGIKTTDEQFF
14	TRBV5-4	TRBJ1-4	.	TRBD1	TGTGCCAGCAGCCCCGACAGGGGTCGGGAAAAACTGTTTTTT	CASSPDRGREKLFF
14	TRBV11-2	TRBJ1-2	.	TRBD1	TGTGCCAGCAGTCCCAGACAGGGGAACTATGGCTACACCTTC	CASSPRQGNYGYTF
11	TRBV20-1	TRBJ2-5	once	.	TGCAGTGCTAGCCCTCGGGAGACCCAGTACTTC	CSASPRETQYF
17	TRBV5-1	TRBJ2-3	.	TRBD2	TGCGCCAGCAGCTCGGGACTAGCGGGAGGCGACACAGATACGCAGTATTTT	CASSSGLAGGDTDTQYF
12	TRBV7-2	TRBJ2-7	.	.	TGTGCCAGCAGCTTGATGTTCGGGGAGCAGTACTTC	CASSLMFGEQYF
17	TRBV15	TRBJ1-3	.	TRBD1	TGTGCCACCAGCAGATCAAGACAGGGGGACGCTGGAAACACCATATATTTT	CATSRSRQGDAGNTIYF
14	TRBV2	TRBJ2-5	few	.	TGTGCCAGCAGTCCCGACAGGTTTTTAGAGACCCAGTACTTC	CASSPDRFLETQYF
16	TRBV15	TRBJ2-7	.	.	TGTGCCACCAGCAGAGTGGGCGGGGAGAGCTCCTACGAGCAGTACTTC	CATSRVGGESSYEQYF
15	TRBV5-1	TRBJ1-5	.	.	TGCGCCAGCAGCTTGGCCTCGGGGGTTAACCAGCCCCAGCATTTT	CASSLASGVNQPQHF
16	TRBV4-3	TRBJ1-3	.	.	TGCGCCAGCAGCCAAGACGCCGCCGGGAGCGGAAACACCATATATTTT	CASSQDAAGSGNTIYF
14	TRBV4-1	TRBJ2-5	.	TRBD1	TGCGCCAGCAGCCAGGGGCAGGGGGTAGAGACCCAGTACTTC	CASSQGQGVETQYF
14	TRBV19	TRBJ2-7	.	TRBD2	TGTGCCAGCGCCGGGACTAGCGGGTCCTACGAGCAGTACTTC	CASAGTSGSYEQYF
14	TRBV6-6	TRBJ2-7	.	TRBD1	TGTGCCAGCAGTAACGTAGACAGGGGCTACGAGCAGTACTTC	CASSNVDRGYEQYF
17	TRBV9	TRBJ2-4	.	TRBD2	TGTGCCAGCAGCCCGCTAGCGGGGATATTAGCCAAAAACATTCAGTACTTC	CASSPLAGILAKNIQYF
16	TRBV2	TRBJ2-1	.	.	TGTGCCAGCAGTGTTTTACGGGGGACGGACCTCAATGAGCAGTTCTTC	CASSVLRGTDLNEQFF
17	TRBV28	TRBJ2-7	.	TRBD1	TGTGCCAGCAGTTATTATTCCGCCCGACAGGGGGCGGGCGAGCAGTACTTC	CASSYYSARQGAGEQYF
13	TRBV6-1	TRBJ1-6	.	.	TGTGCCAGCAGTGAAGTTACCCGTTCTACCCTCCACTTT	CASSEVTRSTLHF